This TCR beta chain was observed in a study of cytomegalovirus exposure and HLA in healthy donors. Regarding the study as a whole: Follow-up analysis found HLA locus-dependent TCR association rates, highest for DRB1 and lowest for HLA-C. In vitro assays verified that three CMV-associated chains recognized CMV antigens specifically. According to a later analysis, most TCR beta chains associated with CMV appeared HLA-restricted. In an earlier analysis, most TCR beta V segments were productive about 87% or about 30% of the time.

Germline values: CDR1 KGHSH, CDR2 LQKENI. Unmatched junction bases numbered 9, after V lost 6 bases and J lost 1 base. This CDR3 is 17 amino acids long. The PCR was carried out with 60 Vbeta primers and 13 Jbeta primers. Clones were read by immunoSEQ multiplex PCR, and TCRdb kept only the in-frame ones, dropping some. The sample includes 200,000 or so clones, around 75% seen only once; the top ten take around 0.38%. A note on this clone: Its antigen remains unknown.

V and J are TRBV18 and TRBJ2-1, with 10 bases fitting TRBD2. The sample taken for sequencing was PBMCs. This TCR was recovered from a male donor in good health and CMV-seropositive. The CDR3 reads CASSPRVAGGSYNEQFF. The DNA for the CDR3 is TGTGCCAGCTCCCCCAGAGTAGCGGGGGGATCCTACAATGAGCAGTTCTTC.